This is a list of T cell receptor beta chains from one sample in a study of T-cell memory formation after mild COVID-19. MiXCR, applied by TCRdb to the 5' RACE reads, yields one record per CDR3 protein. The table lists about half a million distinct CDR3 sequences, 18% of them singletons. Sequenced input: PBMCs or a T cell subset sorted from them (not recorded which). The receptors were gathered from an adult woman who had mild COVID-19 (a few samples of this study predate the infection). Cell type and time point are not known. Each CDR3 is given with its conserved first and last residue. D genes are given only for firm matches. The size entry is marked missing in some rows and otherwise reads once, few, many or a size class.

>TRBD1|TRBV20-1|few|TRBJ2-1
TGCAGTGCTAGTGCGGGGACAGGGCTGAGTTCCTACAATGAGCAGTTCTTC
CSASAGTGLSSYNEQFF
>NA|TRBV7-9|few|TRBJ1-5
TGTGCCAGCAGCGGGAAAGGGGCTGTAGAGCCCCAGCATTTT
CASSGKGAVEPQHF
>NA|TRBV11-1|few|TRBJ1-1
TGTGCCAGCAGCTTATGGCAGATGAACACTGAAGCTTTCTTT
CASSLWQMNTEAFF
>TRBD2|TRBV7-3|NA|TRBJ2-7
TGTGCCAGCAGCCTAGGGGGGTCTAGCGGGCGCCCCTACGAGCAGTACTTC
CASSLGGSSGRPYEQYF
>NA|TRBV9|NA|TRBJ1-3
TGTGCCAGCAGCGTAGGGTCCGGCTCTGGAAACACCATATATTTT
CASSVGSGSGNTIYF
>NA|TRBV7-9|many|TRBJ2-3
TGTGCCAGCACCCATAGGGCCACAGATACGCAGTATTTT
CASTHRATDTQYF
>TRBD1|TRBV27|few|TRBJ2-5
TGTGCCAGCAGTTTTAGACAGGGGGGGACCCAGTACTTC
CASSFRQGGTQYF
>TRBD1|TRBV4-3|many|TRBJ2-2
TGCGCCAGCAGCCAAGACGAGGGGGCGCCCGGGGAGCTGTTTTTT
CASSQDEGAPGELFF
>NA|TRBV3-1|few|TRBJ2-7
TGTGCCAGCAGCCTCCCGGGAGGGGGCTGGGACGAGCAGTACTTC
CASSLPGGGWDEQYF
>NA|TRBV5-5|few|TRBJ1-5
TGTGCCAGCAGCTTGGGGTCCGGGGTTGGCAATCAGCCCCAGCATTTT
CASSLGSGVGNQPQHF
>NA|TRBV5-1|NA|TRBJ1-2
TGCGCCAGCAGCCCGACGGACAGCAACTATGGCTACACCTTC
CASSPTDSNYGYTF
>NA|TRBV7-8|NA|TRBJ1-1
TGTGCCAGCAGACAAACAGGGATTAACACTGAAGCTTTCTTT
CASRQTGINTEAFF
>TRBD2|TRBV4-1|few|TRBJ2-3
TGCGCCAGCAGCCAGGGGCCGGGGGGGCGTACAGATACGCAGTATTTT
CASSQGPGGRTDTQYF
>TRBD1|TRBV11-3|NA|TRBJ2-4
TGTGCCAGCAGCTGGTGGGAGGACAGGGGAAAGGAAGCCAAAAACATTCAGTACTTC
CASSWWEDRGKEAKNIQYF
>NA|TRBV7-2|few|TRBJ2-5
TGTGCCAGCAGCTTACGAACTCAAGAGACCCAGTACTTC
CASSLRTQETQYF
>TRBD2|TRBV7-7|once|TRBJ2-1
TGTGCCAGCAGTCTCAGCGGGGGGGCTTATAAGTTCTTC
CASSLSGGAYKFF
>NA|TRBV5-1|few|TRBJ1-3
TGCGCCAGCAGCTTGGCCGGAGCACCTGGAAACACCATATATTTT
CASSLAGAPGNTIYF
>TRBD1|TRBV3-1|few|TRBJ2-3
TGTGCCAGCAGCCCCACCGGACAGGGGGGGAGAGATACGCAGTATTTT
CASSPTGQGGRDTQYF
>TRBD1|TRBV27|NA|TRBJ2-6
TGTGCCAGCAGTTTGTTTTTACAGGGGGATCTGGGGGCCAACGTCCTGACTTTC
CASSLFLQGDLGANVLTF
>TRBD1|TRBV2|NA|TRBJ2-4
TGTGCCAGCAGTGAAGCGTGGAGACAGGGCTACATTCAGTACTTC
CASSEAWRQGYIQYF
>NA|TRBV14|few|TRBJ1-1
TGTGCCAGCAGCCAATACACAGCCATGAACACTGAAGCTTTCTTT
CASSQYTAMNTEAFF
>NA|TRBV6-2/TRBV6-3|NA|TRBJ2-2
TGTGCCAGCAGTTACCCGCGACGGGACACCGGGGAGCTGTTTTTT
CASSYPRRDTGELFF
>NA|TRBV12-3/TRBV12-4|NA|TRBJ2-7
TGTGCCAGCAGTTTCCCGGGCACCGCCTACGAGCAGTACTTC
CASSFPGTAYEQYF
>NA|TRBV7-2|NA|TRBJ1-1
TGTGCCAGCAGCAAAAGGGTGGTCGGAACTCATGAAGCTTTCTTT
CASSKRVVGTHEAFF
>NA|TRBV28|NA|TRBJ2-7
TGTGCCAGCAGTTTCTTCCTAGCACCCACCTACGAGCAGTACTTC
CASSFFLAPTYEQYF
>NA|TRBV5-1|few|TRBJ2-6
TGCGCCAGCCGGAGTGTCTCTGGGGCCAACGTCCTGACTTTC
CASRSVSGANVLTF
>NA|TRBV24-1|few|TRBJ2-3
TGTGCCACCAGTGATGGGGCAGATACGCAGTATTTT
CATSDGADTQYF
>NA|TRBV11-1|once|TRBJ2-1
TGTGCCAGCAGCTTAAGTCGGGGCCCGGGACGTTCCTACACTGAGCAGTTCTTC
CASSLSRGPGRSYTEQFF
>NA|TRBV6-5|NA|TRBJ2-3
TGTGCCAGCAGTTGGGGACGCCGGGGAGAGACAGATACGCAGTATTTT
CASSWGRRGETDTQYF
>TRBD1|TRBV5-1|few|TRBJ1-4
TGCGCCAGCAGCAGGGGACAGGGGGCGGATAAACTGTTTTTT
CASSRGQGADKLFF